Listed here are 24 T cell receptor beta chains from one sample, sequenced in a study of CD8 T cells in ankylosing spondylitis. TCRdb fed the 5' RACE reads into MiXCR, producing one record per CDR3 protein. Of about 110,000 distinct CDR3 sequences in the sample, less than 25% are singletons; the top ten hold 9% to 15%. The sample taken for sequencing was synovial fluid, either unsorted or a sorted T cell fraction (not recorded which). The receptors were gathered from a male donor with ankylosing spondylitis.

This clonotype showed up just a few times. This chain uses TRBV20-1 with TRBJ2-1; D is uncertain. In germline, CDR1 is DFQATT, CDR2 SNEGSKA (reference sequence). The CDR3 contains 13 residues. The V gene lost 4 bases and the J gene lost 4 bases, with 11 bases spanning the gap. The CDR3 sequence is CSANAPPYNEQFF. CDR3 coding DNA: TGCAGTGCTAATGCCCCCCCATACAATGAGCAGTTCTTC.

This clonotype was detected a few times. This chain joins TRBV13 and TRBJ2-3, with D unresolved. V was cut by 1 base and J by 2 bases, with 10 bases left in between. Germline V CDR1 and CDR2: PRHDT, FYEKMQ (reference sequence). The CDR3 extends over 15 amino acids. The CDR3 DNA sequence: TGTGCCAGCAGCTTAGACGGAGCCTACACAGATACGCAGTATTTT. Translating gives CASSLDGAYTDTQYF.

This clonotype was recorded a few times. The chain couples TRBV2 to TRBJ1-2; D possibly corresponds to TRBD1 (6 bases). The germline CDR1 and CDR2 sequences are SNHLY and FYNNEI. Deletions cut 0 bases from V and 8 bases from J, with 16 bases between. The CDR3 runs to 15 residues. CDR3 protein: CASSEALLGAGGYTF. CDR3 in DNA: TGTGCCAGCAGTGAAGCGCTTCTGGGGGCAGGCGGCTACACCTTC. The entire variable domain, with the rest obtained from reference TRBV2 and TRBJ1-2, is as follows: EPEVTQTPSHQVTQMGQEVILRCVPISNHLYFYWYRQILGQKVEFLVSFYNNEISEKSEIFDDQFSVERPDGSNFTLKIRSTKLEDSAMYFCASSEALLGAGGYTFGSGTRLTVV.

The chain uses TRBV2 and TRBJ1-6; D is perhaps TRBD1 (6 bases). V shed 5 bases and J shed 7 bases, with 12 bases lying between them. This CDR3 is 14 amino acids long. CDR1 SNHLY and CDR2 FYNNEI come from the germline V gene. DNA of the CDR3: TGTGCCAGCAGTCGCGACAGGCAGAATTCACCCCTCCACTTT. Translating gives CASSRDRQNSPLHF.

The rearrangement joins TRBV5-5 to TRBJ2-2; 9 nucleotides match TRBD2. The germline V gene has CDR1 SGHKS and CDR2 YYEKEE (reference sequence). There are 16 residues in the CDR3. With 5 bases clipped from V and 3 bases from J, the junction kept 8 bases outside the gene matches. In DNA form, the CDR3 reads TGTGCCAGCAGTCCTCCTAGCGGGATATACACCGGGGAGCTGTTTTTT. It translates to CASSPPSGIYTGELFF.

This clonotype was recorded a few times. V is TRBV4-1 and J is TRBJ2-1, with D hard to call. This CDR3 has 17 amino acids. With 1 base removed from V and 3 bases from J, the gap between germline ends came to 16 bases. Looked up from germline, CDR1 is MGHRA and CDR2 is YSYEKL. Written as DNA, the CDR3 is TGCGCCAGCAGCCAAGGGTTAAGGCCCCCGGGCTACAATGAGCAGTTCTTC. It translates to CASSQGLRPPGYNEQFF.

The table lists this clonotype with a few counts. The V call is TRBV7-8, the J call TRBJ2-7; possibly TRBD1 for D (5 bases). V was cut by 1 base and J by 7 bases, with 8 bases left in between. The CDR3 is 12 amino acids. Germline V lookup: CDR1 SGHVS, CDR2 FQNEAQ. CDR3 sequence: CASSLVGPEQYF. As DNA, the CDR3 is TGTGCCAGCAGCTTAGTGGGGCCGGAGCAGTACTTC.

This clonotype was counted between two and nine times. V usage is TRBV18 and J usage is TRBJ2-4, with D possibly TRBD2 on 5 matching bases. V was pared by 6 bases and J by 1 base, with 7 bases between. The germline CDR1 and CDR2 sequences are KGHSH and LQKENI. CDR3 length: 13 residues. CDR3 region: CASSRVAKNIQYF. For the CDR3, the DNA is TGTGCCAGCTCGAGGGTGGCCAAAAACATTCAGTACTTC. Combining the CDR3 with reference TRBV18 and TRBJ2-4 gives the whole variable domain NAGVMQNPRHLVRRRGQEARLRCSPMKGHSHVYWYRQLPEEGLKFMVYLQKENIIDESGMPKERFSAEFPKEGPSILRIQQVVRGDSAAYFCASSRVAKNIQYFGAGTRLSVL.

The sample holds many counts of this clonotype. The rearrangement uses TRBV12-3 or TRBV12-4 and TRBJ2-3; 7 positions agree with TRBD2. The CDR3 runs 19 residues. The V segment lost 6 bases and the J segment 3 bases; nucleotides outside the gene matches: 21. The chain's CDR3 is CASRHTQAGEGKGTDTQYF. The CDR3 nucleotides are TGTGCCAGCAGACATACCCAGGCGGGAGAAGGAAAGGGTACAGATACGCAGTATTTT.

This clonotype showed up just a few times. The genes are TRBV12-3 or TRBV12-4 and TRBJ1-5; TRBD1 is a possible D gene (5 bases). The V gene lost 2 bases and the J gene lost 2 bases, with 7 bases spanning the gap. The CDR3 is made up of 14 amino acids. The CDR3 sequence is CASSLRGGNQPQHF. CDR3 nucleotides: TGTGCCAGCAGTTTACGGGGGGGCAATCAGCCCCAGCATTTT.

DNA for the CDR3: TGTGCCAGTTATGAGGGGACTAGCGGGACCCAAGAGACCCAGTACTTC. Residues: CASYEGTSGTQETQYF. This chain links TRBV28 with TRBJ2-5; 13 nucleotides line up with TRBD2. CDR1 MDHEN and CDR2 SYDVKM come from the germline V gene. V lost 9 bases, J lost 1 base, and 8 bases stayed unmatched. The CDR3 contains 16 residues.

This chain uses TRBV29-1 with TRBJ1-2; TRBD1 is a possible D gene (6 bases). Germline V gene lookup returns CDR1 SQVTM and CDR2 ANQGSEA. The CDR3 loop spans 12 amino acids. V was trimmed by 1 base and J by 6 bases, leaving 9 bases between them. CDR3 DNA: TGCAGCGTTGAAGTCCAGGGGCATGGCTACACCTTC. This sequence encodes CSVEVQGHGYTF.

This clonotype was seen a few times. The CDR3 coding sequence is TGTGCCAGCAGTTTAGGACTTGTGGGCTATGGCTACACCTTC. This codes for CASSLGLVGYGYTF. The chain combines TRBV12-3 or TRBV12-4 with TRBJ1-2; D unclear. Trimming shortened V by 1 base and J by 4 bases, and 10 bases separated the two germline ends. CDR3 length equals 14 residues.

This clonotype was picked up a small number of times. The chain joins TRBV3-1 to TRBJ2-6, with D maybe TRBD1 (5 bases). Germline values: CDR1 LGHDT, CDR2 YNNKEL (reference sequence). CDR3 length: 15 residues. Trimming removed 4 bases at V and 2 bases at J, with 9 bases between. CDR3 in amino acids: CASSPRAAGANVLTF. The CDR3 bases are TGTGCCAGCAGCCCCAGGGCAGCTGGGGCCAACGTCCTGACTTTC.

The CDR3 DNA reads as TGTGCCAGCAGCCCTAAGAGCAGCTCCTACAATGAGCAGTTCTTC. It encodes CASSPKSSSYNEQFF. The rearrangement uses TRBV11-2 and TRBJ2-1, with D hard to call. This CDR3 spans 15 amino acids. Trimming pared 5 bases from V and 0 bases from J, leaving 11 bases between. Germline V lookup: CDR1 SGHAT, CDR2 FQNNGV.

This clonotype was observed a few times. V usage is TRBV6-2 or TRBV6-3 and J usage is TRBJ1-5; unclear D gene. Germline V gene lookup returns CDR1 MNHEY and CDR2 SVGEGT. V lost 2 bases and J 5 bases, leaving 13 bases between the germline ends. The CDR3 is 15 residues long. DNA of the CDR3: TGTGCCAGCAGTTACGGGTCCCTCAGTGATCAGCCCCAGCATTTT. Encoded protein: CASSYGSLSDQPQHF.

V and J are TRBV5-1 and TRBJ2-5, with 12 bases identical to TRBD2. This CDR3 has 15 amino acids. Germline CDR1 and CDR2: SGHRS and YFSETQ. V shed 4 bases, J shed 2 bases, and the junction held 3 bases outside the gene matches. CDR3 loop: CASSRTSGRQETQYF. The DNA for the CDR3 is TGCGCCAGCAGCCGCACTAGCGGGAGGCAAGAGACCCAGTACTTC.

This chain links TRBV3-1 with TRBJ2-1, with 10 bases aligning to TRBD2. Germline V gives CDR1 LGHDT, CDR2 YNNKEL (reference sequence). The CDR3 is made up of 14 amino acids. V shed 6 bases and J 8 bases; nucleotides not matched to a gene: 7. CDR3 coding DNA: TGTGCCAGCAGACAAAGCGGGAGGGTGGATGAGCAGTTCTTC. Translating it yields CASRQSGRVDEQFF.

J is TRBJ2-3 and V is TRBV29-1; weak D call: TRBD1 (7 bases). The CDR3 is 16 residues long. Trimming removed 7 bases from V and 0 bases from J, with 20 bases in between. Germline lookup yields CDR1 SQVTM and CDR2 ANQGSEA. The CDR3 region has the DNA TGCAGCGCCCGACAGGGAGGCCTCTCTAGCACAGATACGCAGTATTTT. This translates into CSARQGGLSSTDTQYF.

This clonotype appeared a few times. In DNA, the CDR3 is TGCAGTGCTAGGGTAACTCCGGGACACCTTGTCCACAATGAGCAGTTCTTC. It translates to CSARVTPGHLVHNEQFF. The V call is TRBV20-1, the J call TRBJ2-1, with a tentative D call TRBD1 (6 bases). Trimming stripped 3 bases from V and 5 bases from J, with 23 bases between. CDR1 and CDR2 (germline): DFQATT, SNEGSKA (reference sequence). CDR3 length: 17 amino acids.

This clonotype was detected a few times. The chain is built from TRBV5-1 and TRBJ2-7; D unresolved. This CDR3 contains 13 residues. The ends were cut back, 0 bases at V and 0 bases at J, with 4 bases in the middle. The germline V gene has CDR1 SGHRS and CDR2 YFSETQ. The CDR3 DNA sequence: TGCGCCAGCAGCTTGGACGGCTCCTACGAGCAGTACGTC. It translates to CASSLDGSYEQYV.

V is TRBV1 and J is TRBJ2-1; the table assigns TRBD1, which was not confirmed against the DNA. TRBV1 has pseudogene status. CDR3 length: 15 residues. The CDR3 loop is CASIHGTTSQNHQFF. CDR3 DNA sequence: TGTGCCAGCATCCACGGGACGACCTCGCAGAATCACCAGTTCTTC.

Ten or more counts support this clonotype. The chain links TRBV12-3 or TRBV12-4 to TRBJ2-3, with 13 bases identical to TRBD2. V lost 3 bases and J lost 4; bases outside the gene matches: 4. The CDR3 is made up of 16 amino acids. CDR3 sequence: CASSFGLAGEADTQYF. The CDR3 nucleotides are TGTGCCAGCAGTTTCGGACTAGCGGGAGAGGCAGATACGCAGTATTTT.

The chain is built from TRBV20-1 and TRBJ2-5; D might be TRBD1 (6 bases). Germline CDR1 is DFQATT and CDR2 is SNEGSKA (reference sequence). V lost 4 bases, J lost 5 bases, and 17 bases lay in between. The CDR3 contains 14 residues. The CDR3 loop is CSAILQGRGETQYF. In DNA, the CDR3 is TGCAGTGCTATCCTTCAGGGGCGCGGGGAGACCCAGTACTTC.